This section outlines one TCR beta chain sequence together with its context. Some clones are missing from TCRdb's copy, which holds only in-frame ones; the method was immunoSEQ multiplex PCR. The repertoire holds a few hundred thousand clones, with around 89% as singletons. The sample comes from a study of blood T cell repertoires in COVID-19. The specimen was peripheral blood. The source is a man in his sixties who had recovered from COVID-19.

The CDR3 sequence: CASSPYRGTTGELFF. The CDR3 DNA reads TGTGCCAGCTCACCATACAGGGGGACCACCGGGGAGCTGTTTTTT. The J gene is TRBJ2-2, the V gene TRBV18; 8 bases fit TRBD1. V gave up 2 bases and J gave up 4 bases; unmatched junction bases: 3. CDR3 length equals 15 residues. The germline CDR1 and CDR2 sequences are KGHSH and LQKENI.